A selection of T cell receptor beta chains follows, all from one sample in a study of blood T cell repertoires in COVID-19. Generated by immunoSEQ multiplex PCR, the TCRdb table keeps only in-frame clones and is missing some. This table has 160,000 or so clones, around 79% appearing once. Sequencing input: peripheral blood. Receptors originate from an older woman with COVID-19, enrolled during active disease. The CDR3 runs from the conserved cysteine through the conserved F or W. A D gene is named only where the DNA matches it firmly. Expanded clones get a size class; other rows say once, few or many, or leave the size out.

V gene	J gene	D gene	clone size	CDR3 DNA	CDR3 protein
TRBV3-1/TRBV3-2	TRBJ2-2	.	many	TGTGCCAGCAGCCAAGAATGGCAGTCCGGGGAGCTGTTTTTT	CASSQEWQSGELFF
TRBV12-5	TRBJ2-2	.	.	TGTGCTAGTGCCCAGGTACGGGCTACCAGGGACACCGGGGAGCTGTTTTTT	CASAQVRATRDTGELFF
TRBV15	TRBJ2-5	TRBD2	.	TGTGCCACCAGCCCGCCGCGGGGGGGCGCGGAGACCCAGTACTTC	CATSPPRGGAETQYF
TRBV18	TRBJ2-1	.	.	TGTGCCAGCTCACCTACCATGGGAACCACCGAAGGGGGTAATGAGCAGTTCTTC	CASSPTMGTTEGGNEQFF
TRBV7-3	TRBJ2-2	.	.	TGTGCCAGCAGCTTAAATTCCGGGGGGGAGCTGTTTTTT	CASSLNSGGELFF
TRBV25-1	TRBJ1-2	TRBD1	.	TGTGCCAGCAGTGCCCTACAGGGGGCTGGGGGCTACACCTTC	CASSALQGAGGYTF
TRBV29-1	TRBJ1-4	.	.	TGCAGCGCGGGTTTTTCGGGTTTTAATGAAAAACTGTTTTTT	CSAGFSGFNEKLFF
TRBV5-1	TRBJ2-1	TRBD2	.	TGCGCCAGCAGCTGGGGGGTTAGCGGGCCGCACAATGAGCAGTTCTTC	CASSWGVSGPHNEQFF
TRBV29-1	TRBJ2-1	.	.	TGCAGCGTTGTAACCGGGAGAGGTCATGAGCAGTTCTTC	CSVVTGRGHEQFF
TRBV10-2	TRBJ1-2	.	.	TGCGCCAGCAGTGAGTCGAGGACAGCCTATGGCTACACCTTC	CASSESRTAYGYTF
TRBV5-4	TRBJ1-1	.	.	TGTGCCAGCAGCTTCGGGACATTGAACACTGAAGCTTTCTTT	CASSFGTLNTEAFF
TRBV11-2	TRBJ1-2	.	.	TGTGCCAGCAGCTCCAGGGGTTCAGGGTTGGACTACACCTTC	CASSSRGSGLDYTF